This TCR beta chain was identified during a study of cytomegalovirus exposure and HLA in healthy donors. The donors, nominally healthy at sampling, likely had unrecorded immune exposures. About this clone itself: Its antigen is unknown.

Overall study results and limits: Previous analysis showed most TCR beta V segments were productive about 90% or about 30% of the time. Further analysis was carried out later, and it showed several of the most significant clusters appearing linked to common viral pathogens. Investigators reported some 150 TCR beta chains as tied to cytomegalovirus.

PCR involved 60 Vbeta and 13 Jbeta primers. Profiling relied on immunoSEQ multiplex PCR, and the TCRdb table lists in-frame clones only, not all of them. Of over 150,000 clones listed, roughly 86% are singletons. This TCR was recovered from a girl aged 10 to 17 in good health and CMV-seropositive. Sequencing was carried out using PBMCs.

CDR3 sequence (DNA): TGTGCCAGCAGCGTATACGGGGGGAGAGCTCAAGAGACCCAGTACTTC. It is translated as CASSVYGGRAQETQYF. V gene TRBV9 combines with J gene TRBJ2-5; 7 bases align to TRBD2. V trimming: 1 base; J trimming: 2 bases; junction bases outside the gene matches: 8. Germline CDR1 and CDR2: SGDLS and YYNGEE. This CDR3 has 16 residues. Looking up the rest from reference TRBV9 and TRBJ2-5 gives the full variable domain: DSGVTQTPKHLITATGQRVTLRCSPRSGDLSVYWYQQSLDQGLQFLIQYYNGEERAKGNILERFSAQQFPDLHSELNLSSLELGDSALYFCASSVYGGRAQETQYFGPGTRLLVL.